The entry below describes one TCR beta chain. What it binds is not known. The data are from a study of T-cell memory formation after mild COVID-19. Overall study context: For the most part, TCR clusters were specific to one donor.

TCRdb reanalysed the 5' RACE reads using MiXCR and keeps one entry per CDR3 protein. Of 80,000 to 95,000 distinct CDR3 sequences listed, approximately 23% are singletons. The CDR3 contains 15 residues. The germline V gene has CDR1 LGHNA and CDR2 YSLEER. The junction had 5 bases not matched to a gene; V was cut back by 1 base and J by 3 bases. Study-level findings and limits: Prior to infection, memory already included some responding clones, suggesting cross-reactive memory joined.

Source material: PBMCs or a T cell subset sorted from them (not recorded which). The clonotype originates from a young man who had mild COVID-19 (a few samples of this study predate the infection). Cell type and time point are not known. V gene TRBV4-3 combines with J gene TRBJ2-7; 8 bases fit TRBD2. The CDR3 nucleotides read TGCGCCAGCAGCCAAGCCGGGGGGGTCCTCTACGAGCAGTACTTC. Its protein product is CASSQAGGVLYEQYF.